Below, 6 T cell receptor beta chains from the same sample are listed, as sequenced in a study of T cell responses to AZD1222 COVID-19 vaccine. TCRdb's table, derived via immunoSEQ multiplex PCR, lists solely in-frame clones and lacks some. The profile covers under 150,000 clones, with approximately 90% appearing a single time and approximately 9% taken by the ten largest. The starting material was peripheral blood, obtained 28 days after the second AZD1222 dose. The receptors were sampled from an adult who received the AZD1222 COVID-19 vaccine.

This chain links TRBV7-9 with TRBJ1-1; no firm D call. This CDR3 is built from 14 residues. CDR1 is SEHNR and CDR2 is FQNEAQ in the germline V gene (reference sequence). V was cut by 3 bases and J by 0 bases, with 8 bases left in between. CDR3 DNA: TGTGCCAGCAGCTTTGTGGGCCTGAACACTGAAGCTTTCTTT. It translates to CASSFVGLNTEAFF.

The chain carries TRBV4-1 and TRBJ2-1, with 16 nucleotides matching TRBD2. V shed 4 bases and J 5 bases; nucleotides not matched to a gene: 2. Germline-derived CDR1 and CDR2 are MGHRA and YSYEKL. This CDR3 comprises 16 residues. CDR3 DNA sequence: TGCGCCAGCAGCCGGGGACTAGCGGGAGGGAACAATGAGCAGTTCTTC. Protein product: CASSRGLAGGNNEQFF.

V gene TRBV27 combines with J gene TRBJ2-3; 9 nucleotides line up with TRBD2. The CDR3 extends over 16 amino acids. J lost 3 bases, V lost 9 bases, and 13 bases had no gene match. From germline, CDR1 is MNHEY and CDR2 SMNVEV (reference sequence). This chain's CDR3 is CASGMGPSGVTDTQYF. CDR3 nucleotide sequence: TGTGCCAGTGGGATGGGGCCTAGCGGGGTTACAGATACGCAGTATTTT.

This chain connects TRBV6-6 to TRBJ1-1; no clear D gene. V lost 6 bases to trimming and J lost 0 bases, with 14 bases between them. The CDR3 is 15 amino acids. From germline, CDR1 is MNHNY and CDR2 SVGAGI (reference sequence). The CDR3 region is CASRDEGRMNTEAFF. CDR3 nucleotides: TGTGCCAGCAGGGACGAAGGACGTATGAACACTGAAGCTTTCTTT.

On this clone itself: As the CDR3 is not closed by the conserved phenylalanine or tryptophan, this likely results from a read error. The DNA is left out, because the CDR3 cannot be placed on it with certainty; the CDR3 is given as TCRdb lists it. The J gene is TRBJ1-3, the V gene TRBV12-2. TRBV12-2 corresponds to a pseudogene. The CDR3 length is 10 residues, termini included. The CDR3 spells CASRRFRGWS.

The V and J genes are TRBV11-3 and TRBJ2-7; TRBD2 agrees at 14 bases. The ends lost 5 bases at V and 3 bases at J; junction bases unmatched: 6. CDR3 length equals 16 residues. Germline values: CDR1 SGHNT, CDR2 YENEEA. The chain's CDR3 is CASSRGLAGANYEQYF. The CDR3 nucleotides read TGTGCCAGCAGCCGGGGACTAGCGGGAGCAAACTACGAGCAGTACTTC.